The present T cell receptor (beta chain) was sequenced within a study of cytomegalovirus exposure and HLA in healthy donors. Overall study context: Caucasian-associated ancestry cluster membership applied to about four fifths of 398 genotyped donors. Study-level results: Available immune exposure information covered CMV serostatus only. Certain indistinguishable V segments, among them TRBV6-2 and TRBV6-3, were excluded.

About this clone itself: Its antigen is not identified.

Use of 60 Vbeta and 13 Jbeta primers characterized the PCR. Sequenced by immunoSEQ multiplex PCR; TCRdb stores in-frame clones only, minus some. The sample carries 150,000 to 200,000 clones, over 70% recorded once. The CDR3 contains 16 residues. V dropped 0 bases and J dropped 5 bases, with 15 bases sitting between them. Germline CDR1 LNHNV, CDR2 YYDKDF (reference sequence). This receptor was identified in a woman between 18 and 29 years old in good health and CMV-seropositive. The rearrangement joins TRBV15 to TRBJ2-3, with D perhaps TRBD1 (6 bases). The sample consisted of PBMCs. CDR3 nucleotide sequence: TGTGCCACCAGCAGAGACAGGGGCAGTCTTGGAGATACGCAGTATTTT. Amino acid sequence: CATSRDRGSLGDTQYF.